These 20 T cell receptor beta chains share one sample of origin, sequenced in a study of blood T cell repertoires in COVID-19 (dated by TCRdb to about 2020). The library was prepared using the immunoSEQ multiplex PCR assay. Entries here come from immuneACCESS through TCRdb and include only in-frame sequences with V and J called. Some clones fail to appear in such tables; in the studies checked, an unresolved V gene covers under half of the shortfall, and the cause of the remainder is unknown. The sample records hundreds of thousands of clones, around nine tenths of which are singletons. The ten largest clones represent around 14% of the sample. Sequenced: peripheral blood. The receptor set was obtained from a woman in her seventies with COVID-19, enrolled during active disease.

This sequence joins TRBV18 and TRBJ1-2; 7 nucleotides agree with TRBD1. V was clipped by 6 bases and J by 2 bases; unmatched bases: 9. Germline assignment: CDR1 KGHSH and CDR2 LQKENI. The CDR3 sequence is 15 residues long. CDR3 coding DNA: TGTGCCAGCTCCCAGATGACAGGGCTAAACTATGGCTACACCTTC. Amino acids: CASSQMTGLNYGYTF.

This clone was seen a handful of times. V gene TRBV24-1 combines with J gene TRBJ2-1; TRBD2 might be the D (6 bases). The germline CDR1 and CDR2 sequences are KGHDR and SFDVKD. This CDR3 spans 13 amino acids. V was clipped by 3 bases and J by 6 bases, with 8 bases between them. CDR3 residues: CATSDGGTNEQFF. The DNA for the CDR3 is TGTGCCACCAGTGATGGGGGGACCAATGAGCAGTTCTTC.

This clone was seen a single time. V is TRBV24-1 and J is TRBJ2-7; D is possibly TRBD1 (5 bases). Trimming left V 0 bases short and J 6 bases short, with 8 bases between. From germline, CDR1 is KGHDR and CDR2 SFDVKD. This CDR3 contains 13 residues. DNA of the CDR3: TGTGCCACCAGTGATTTGGCAGGGTCCGAGCAGTACTTC. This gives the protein CATSDLAGSEQYF.

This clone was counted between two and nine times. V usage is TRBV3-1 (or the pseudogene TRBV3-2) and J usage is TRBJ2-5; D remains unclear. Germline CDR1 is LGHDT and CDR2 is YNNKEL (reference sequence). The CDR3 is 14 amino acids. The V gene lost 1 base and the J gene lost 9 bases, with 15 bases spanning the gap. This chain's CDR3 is CASSQGLIAGAQYF. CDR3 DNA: TGTGCCAGCAGCCAAGGATTGATAGCCGGCGCCCAGTACTTC.

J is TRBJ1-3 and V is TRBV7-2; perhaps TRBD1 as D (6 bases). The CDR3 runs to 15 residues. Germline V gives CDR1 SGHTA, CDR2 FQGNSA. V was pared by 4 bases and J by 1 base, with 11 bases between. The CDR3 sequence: CASSSDSSSGNTIYF. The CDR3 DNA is TGTGCCAGCAGCTCGGACAGTTCTTCTGGAAACACCATATATTTT.

The CDR3 DNA reads TGTGCCAGTAGCATCTCAGCGGGAAGAAGGGATTCACCCCTCCACTTT. Protein: CASSISAGRRDSPLHF. The chain joins TRBV19 to TRBJ1-6; no definite D call. CDR3 length: 16 residues. Germline V gene sequence: CDR1 LNHDA, CDR2 SQIVND (reference sequence). V lost 6 bases to trimming and J lost 8 bases, with 20 bases between them.

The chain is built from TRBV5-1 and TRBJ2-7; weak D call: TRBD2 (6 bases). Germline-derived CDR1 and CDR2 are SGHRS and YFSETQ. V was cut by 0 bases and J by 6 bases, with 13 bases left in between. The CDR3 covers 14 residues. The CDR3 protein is CASSLAMDYPEQYF. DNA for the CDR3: TGCGCCAGCAGCTTGGCCATGGACTATCCCGAGCAGTACTTC. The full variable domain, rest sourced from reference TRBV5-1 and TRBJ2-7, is KAGVTQTPRYLIKTRGQQVTLSCSPISGHRSVSWYQQTPGQGLQFLFEYFSETQRNKGNFPGRFSGRQFSNSRSEMNVSTLELGDSALYLCASSLAMDYPEQYFGPGTRLTVT.

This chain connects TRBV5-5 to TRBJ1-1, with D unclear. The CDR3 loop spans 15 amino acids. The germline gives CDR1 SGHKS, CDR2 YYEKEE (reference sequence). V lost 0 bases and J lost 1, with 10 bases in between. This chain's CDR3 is CASSLAVSWNTEAFF. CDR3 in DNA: TGTGCCAGCAGCTTGGCTGTCAGTTGGAACACTGAAGCTTTCTTT.

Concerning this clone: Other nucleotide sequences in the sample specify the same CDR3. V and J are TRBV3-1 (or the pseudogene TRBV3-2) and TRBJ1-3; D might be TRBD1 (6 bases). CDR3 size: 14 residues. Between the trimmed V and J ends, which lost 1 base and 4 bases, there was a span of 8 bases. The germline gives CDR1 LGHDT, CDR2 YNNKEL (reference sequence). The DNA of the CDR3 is TGTGCCAGCAGCCAAGGAGGGGGAGGAAACACCATATATTTT. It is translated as CASSQGGGGNTIYF.

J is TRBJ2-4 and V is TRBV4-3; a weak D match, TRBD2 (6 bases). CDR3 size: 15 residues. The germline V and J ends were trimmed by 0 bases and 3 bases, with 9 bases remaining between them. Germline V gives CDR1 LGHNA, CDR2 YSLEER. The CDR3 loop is CASSQDWRGKNIQYF. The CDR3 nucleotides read TGCGCCAGCAGCCAAGATTGGCGGGGCAAAAACATTCAGTACTTC.

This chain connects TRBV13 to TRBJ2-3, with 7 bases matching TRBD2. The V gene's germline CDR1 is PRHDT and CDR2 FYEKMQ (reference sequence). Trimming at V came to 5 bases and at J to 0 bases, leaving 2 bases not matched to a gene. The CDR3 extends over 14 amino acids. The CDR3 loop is CASSPGGSTDTQYF. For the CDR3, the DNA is TGTGCCAGCAGCCCCGGGGGGAGCACAGATACGCAGTATTTT.

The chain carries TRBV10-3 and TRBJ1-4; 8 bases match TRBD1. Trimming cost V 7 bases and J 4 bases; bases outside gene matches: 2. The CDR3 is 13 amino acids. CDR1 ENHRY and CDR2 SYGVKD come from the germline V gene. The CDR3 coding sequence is TGTGCCATCACGGACAGGGTTAATGAAAAACTGTTTTTT. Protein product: CAITDRVNEKLFF.

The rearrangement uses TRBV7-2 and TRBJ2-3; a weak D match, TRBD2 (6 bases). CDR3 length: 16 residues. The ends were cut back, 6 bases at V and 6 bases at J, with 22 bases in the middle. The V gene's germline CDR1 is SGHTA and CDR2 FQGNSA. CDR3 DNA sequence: TGTGCCAGCAGTCCTACCGGGACTGGGAACCCTGATACGCAGTATTTT. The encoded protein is CASSPTGTGNPDTQYF.

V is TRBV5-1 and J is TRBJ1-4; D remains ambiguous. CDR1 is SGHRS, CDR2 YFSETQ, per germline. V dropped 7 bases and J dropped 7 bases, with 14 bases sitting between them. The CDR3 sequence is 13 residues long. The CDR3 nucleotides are TGCGCCAGCGCCACCACCAGTTCTGAAAAACTGTTTTTT. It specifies CASATTSSEKLFF.

In DNA form, the CDR3 reads TGCGCCAGCAGCCCCCAGACAGGGCCGGATGAGCAGTTCTTC. Its protein product is CASSPQTGPDEQFF. The chain couples TRBV4-1 to TRBJ2-1, with TRBD1 identical over 7 bases. V lost 4 bases and J lost 8; bases outside the gene matches: 8. The CDR3 covers 14 residues. Germline CDR1 and CDR2: MGHRA and YSYEKL.

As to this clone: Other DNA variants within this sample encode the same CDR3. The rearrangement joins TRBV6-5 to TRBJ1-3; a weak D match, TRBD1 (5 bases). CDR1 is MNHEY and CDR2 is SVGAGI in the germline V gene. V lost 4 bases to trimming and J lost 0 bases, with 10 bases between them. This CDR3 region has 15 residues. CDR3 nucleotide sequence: TGTGCCAGCAGTTCCTCCGGGGGCTCTGGAAACACCATATATTTT. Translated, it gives CASSSSGGSGNTIYF.

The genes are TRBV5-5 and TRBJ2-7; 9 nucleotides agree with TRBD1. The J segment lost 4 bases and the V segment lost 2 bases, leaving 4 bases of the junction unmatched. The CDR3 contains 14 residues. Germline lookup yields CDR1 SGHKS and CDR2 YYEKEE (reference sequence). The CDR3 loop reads CASSFQDRGYEQYF. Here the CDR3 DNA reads TGTGCCAGCAGCTTTCAGGACAGGGGATACGAGCAGTACTTC. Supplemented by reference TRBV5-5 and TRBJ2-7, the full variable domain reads DAGVTQSPTHLIKTRGQQVTLRCSPISGHKSVSWYQQVLGQGPQFIFQYYEKEERGRGNFPDRFSARQFPNYSSELNVNALLLGDSALYLCASSFQDRGYEQYFGPGTRLTVT.

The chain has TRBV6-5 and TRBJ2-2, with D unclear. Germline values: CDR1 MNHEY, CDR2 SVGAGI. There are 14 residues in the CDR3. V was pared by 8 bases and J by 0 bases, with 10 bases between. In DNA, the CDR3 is TGTGCCAGCTCACAAACCCCGAACACCGGGGAGCTGTTTTTT. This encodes CASSQTPNTGELFF.

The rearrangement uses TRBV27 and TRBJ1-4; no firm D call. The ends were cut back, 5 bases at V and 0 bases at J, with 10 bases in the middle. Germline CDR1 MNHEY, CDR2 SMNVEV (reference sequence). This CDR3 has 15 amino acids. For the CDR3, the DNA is TGTGCCAGCAGTATCACAGCCGCAACTAATGAAAAACTGTTTTTT. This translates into CASSITAATNEKLFF. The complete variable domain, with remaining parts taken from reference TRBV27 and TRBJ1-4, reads EAQVTQNPRYLITVTGKKLTVTCSQNMNHEYMSWYRQDPGLGLRQIYYSMNVEVTDKGDVPEGYKVSRKEKRNFPLILESPSPNQTSLYFCASSITAATNEKLFFGSGTQLSVL.

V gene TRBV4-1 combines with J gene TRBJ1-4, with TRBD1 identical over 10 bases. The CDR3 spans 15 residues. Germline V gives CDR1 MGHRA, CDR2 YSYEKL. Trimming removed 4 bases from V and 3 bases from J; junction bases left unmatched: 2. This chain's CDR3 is CASSPTGGPNEKLFF. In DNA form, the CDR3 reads TGCGCCAGCAGCCCGACAGGGGGCCCTAATGAAAAACTGTTTTTT.